This TCR beta chain was profiled in a study of blood T cell repertoires in COVID-19. Turning to the study itself: Samples taken during acute and convalescent COVID-19 were collected in the United States, Italy and Spain.

Trimming left V 3 bases short and J 2 bases short, with 10 bases between. Germline loops: CDR1 MNHEY, CDR2 SMNVEV (reference sequence). The CDR3 is made up of 14 amino acids. Profiling relied on immunoSEQ multiplex PCR, and the TCRdb table lists in-frame clones only, not all of them. The sample has 260,000 or so clones, about 80% seen once. The sample was peripheral blood. The rearrangement uses TRBV27 and TRBJ2-5; the D gene is possibly TRBD2 (6 bases). The receptor was isolated from a human donor in a cohort sampled during active COVID-19. CDR3 in DNA: TGTGCCAGCAGTTTGGCGGGGAGGCAAGAGACCCAGTACTTC. Amino acid sequence: CASSLAGRQETQYF.